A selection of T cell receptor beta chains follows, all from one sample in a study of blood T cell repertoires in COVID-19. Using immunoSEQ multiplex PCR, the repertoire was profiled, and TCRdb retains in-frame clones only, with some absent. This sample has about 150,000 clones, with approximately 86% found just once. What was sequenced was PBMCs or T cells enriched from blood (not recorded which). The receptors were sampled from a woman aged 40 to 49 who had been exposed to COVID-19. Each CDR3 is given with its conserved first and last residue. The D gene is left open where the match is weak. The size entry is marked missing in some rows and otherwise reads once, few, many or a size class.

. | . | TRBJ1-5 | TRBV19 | CASRTDYSNQPQHF | TGTGCCAGTAGGACGGACTATAGCAATCAGCCCCAGCATTTT
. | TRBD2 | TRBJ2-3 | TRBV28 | CASSSPGLAGESDTQYF | TGTGCCAGCAGTTCTCCCGGACTAGCGGGAGAGTCAGATACGCAGTATTTT
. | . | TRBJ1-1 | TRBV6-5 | CASSYSGGGGNTEAFF | TGTGCCAGCAGTTACTCAGGGGGGGGCGGGAACACTGAAGCTTTCTTT
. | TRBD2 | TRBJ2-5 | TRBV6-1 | CASSDLGTSGLETQYF | TGTGCCAGCAGTGACCTCGGGACTAGCGGGCTAGAGACCCAGTACTTC
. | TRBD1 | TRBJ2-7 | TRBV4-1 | CASSHRQGAYEQYF | TGCGCCAGCAGCCACAGACAGGGGGCATACGAGCAGTACTTC
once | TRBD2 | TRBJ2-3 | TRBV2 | CASSGGAGGFADTQYF | TGTGCCAGCAGTGGGGGCGCGGGGGGTTTCGCAGATACGCAGTATTTT
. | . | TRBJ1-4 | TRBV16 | CASSQSGAFKKLFF | TGTGCCAGCAGCCAGTCGGGAGCTTTTAAAAAACTGTTTTTT
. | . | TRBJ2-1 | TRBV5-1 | CASSLGVSRNEQFF | TGCGCCAGCAGCTTGGGAGTTAGCCGCAATGAGCAGTTCTTC
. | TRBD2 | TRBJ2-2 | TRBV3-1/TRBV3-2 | CASAGLAGGPGELFF | TGTGCCAGCGCGGGACTAGCGGGAGGGCCCGGGGAGCTGTTTTTT
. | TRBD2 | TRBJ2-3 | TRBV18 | CASSPDTSGPHMQYF | TGTGCCAGCTCACCAGATACTAGCGGGCCCCATATGCAGTATTTT
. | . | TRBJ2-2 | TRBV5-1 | CASSLPDTGELFF | TGCGCCAGCAGCTTGCCAGATACCGGGGAGCTGTTTTTT
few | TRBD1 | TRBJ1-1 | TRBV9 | CASSKGALRDTEAFF | TGTGCCAGCAGCAAGGGGGCTCTGAGGGACACTGAAGCTTTCTTT
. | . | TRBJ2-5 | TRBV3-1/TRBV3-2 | CASSQDRSQETQYF | TGTGCCAGCAGCCAAGATAGGAGCCAAGAGACCCAGTACTTC
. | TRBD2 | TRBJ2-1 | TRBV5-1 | CASSLVPSGSYEQFF | TGCGCCAGCAGCTTGGTCCCCAGCGGGAGCTATGAGCAGTTCTTC
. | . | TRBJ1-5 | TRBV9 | CASSVEGGANQPQHF | TGTGCCAGCAGCGTAGAGGGGGGGGCCAATCAGCCCCAGCATTTT
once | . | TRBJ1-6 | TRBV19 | CASSPTGRGHNSPLHF | TGTGCCAGTAGTCCCACGGGGAGGGGCCATAATTCACCCCTCCACTTT
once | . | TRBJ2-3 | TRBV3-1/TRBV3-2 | CASSRPRGAQYF | TGTGCCAGCAGCCGCCCCAGGGGTGCGCAGTATTTT
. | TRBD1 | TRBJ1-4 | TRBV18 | CASSPTTGWGTNEKLFF | TGTGCCAGCTCACCGACGACAGGGTGGGGGACTAATGAAAAACTGTTTTTT
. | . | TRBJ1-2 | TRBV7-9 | CASSPTGGDYGYTF | TGTGCCAGCAGCCCAACTGGGGGGGACTATGGCTACACCTTC
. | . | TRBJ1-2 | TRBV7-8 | CASSQGTGIIPNYGYTF | TGTGCCAGCAGCCAGGGAACAGGGATTATACCTAACTATGGCTACACCTTC
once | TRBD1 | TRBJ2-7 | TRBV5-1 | CASSLGQGMIVGLYEQYF | TGCGCCAGCAGCTTGGGACAGGGGATGATTGTTGGTCTCTACGAGCAGTACTTC
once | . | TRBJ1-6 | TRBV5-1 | CASSLGQTLLNSPLHF | TGCGCCAGCAGCTTGGGGCAGACTCTACTTAATTCACCCCTCCACTTT
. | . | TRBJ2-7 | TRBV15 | CATSRDGGYDEQYF | TGTGCCACCAGCAGAGATGGCGGGTATGACGAGCAGTACTTC
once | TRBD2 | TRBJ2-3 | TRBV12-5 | CASGPGSGELTDTQYF | TGTGCTAGTGGCCCTGGGAGCGGGGAACTCACAGATACGCAGTATTTT
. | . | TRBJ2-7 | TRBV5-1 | CASSTTSTSYEQYF | TGCGCCAGCAGCACAACCTCGACTAGCTACGAGCAGTACTTC
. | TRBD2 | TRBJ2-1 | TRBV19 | CASSIATSGFYEQFF | TGTGCCAGTAGTATAGCTACTAGCGGGTTCTATGAGCAGTTCTTC
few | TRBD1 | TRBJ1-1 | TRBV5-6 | CASSNGPRTGVNTEAFF | TGTGCCAGCAGCAACGGGCCAAGGACAGGGGTGAACACTGAAGCTTTCTTT
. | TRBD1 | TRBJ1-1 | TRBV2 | CANKTGVLTEAFF | TGTGCCAACAAGACAGGGGTACTCACTGAAGCTTTCTTT
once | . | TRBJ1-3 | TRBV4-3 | CASSQVRQAGNTIYF | TGCGCCAGCAGCCAGGTTCGACAGGCTGGAAACACCATATATTTT
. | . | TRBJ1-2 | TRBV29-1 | CSVDLGWQEDGYTF | TGCAGCGTTGATCTGGGTTGGCAGGAGGATGGCTACACCTTC
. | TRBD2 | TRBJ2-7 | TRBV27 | CASSYLAGATYEQYF | TGTGCCAGCAGTTACCTAGCGGGCGCGACCTACGAGCAGTACTTC
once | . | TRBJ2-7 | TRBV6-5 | CASGSPYEQYF | TGTGCCAGCGGGAGCCCCTACGAGCAGTACTTC
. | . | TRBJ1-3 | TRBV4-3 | CASSQDGASYSGNTIYF | TGCGCCAGCAGCCAAGATGGAGCATCCTACTCTGGAAACACCATATATTTT
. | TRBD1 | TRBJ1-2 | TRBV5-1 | CASSSSGTGANGYTF | TGCGCCAGCAGCTCGTCCGGGACAGGGGCAAATGGCTACACCTTC
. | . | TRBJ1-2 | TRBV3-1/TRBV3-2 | CASSQVQDYGYTF | TGTGCCAGCAGCCAAGTACAGGACTATGGCTACACCTTC
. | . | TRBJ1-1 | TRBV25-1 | CASSEWAAGANTEAFF | TGTGCCAGCAGTGAATGGGCCGCAGGGGCGAACACTGAAGCTTTCTTT
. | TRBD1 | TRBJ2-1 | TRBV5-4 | CASSALDRENWNEQFF | TGTGCCAGCAGCGCCCTGGACAGGGAAAATTGGAATGAGCAGTTCTTC
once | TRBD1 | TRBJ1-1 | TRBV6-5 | CASSLGQGFEAFF | TGTGCCAGCAGCTTAGGACAGGGGTTTGAAGCTTTCTTT
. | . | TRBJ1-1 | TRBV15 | CATSRASRMNTEAFF | TGTGCCACCAGCAGAGCATCTAGGATGAACACTGAAGCTTTCTTT
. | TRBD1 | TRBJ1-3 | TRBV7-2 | CASSLAWTGSSGNTIYF | TGTGCCAGCAGCTTAGCGTGGACAGGGAGCTCTGGAAACACCATATATTTT
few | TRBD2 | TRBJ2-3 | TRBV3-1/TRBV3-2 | CASSQTSGGADTQYF | TGTGCCAGCAGCCAGACTAGCGGGGGGGCGGATACGCAGTATTTT
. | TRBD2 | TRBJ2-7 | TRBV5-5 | CASSLSGGTNYEQYF | TGTGCCAGCAGCTTAAGCGGGGGGACCAACTACGAGCAGTACTTC